This record looks at one T cell receptor (beta chain) sequence and its context. Since a much larger clone is just one base distant, this may be a read error. The data belong to a study of molecular identifiers for immune sequencing clone quantification. TCRdb re-derived calls from the PCR reads in MiXCR, one entry per CDR3 protein. The table lists some 40,000 distinct CDR3 sequences, less than 20% of them singletons. Germline lookup yields CDR1 MNHEY and CDR2 SMNVEV (reference sequence). This CDR3 contains 15 residues. The origin of this receptor is a human donor in good health. Some libraries in this study had Jurkat cell RNA spiked in. The specimen sequenced was naive CD8+ T cells from blood, with Jurkat cell RNA spiked in. Regarding subset: FACS-sorted CD8+CD4-CCR7+CD45RA+ naive T cells. This chain connects TRBV27 to TRBJ2-7; 8 bases map to TRBD2. CDR3 DNA: TGTGCCAACAGTTTGTTACTAGCGGCAACCTACGAGCAGTACTTC. Amino acids: CANSLLLAATYEQYF.